These T cell receptor beta chains were read from a single sample in a study of blood T cell repertoires in COVID-19. The assay was immunoSEQ multiplex PCR, and TCRdb's table has in-frame clones only and misses some. The sample carries more than 140,000 clones, 70% to 90% recorded once. The sample taken for sequencing was peripheral blood. The origin of the receptors is a woman aged 55-69 years with acute or convalescent COVID-19. The CDR3 runs from the conserved cysteine through the conserved F or W. D genes are given only for firm matches. Part of the rows lack a size; the others show once, few, many or a class for expanded clones.

TRBV12-3/TRBV12-4,TRBD1,TRBJ1-2,-,CASSFTGGSGYTF,TGTGCCAGCAGCTTCACAGGGGGCTCTGGCTACACCTTC
TRBV14,TRBD2,TRBJ2-5,once,CASSQDRAAGRTQYF,TGTGCCAGCAGCCAAGATCGGGCAGCGGGGAGGACCCAGTACTTC
TRBV6-5,-,TRBJ1-6,-,CASTQGANSPLHF,TGTGCCAGCACCCAGGGCGCCAATTCACCCCTCCACTTT
TRBV5-4,-,TRBJ1-3,-,CASSLGIFIQPSSGNTIYF,TGTGCCAGCAGCCTGGGGATTTTTATACAGCCGAGCTCTGGAAACACCATATATTTT
TRBV7-8,-,TRBJ1-5,-,CASSLGGDQPQHF,TGTGCCAGCAGCTTAGGGGGGGATCAGCCCCAGCATTTT
TRBV6-5,TRBD1,TRBJ1-2,-,CASSSGQGGTYGYTF,TGTGCCAGCAGTTCCGGACAGGGCGGCACCTATGGCTACACCTTC
TRBV4-1,-,TRBJ2-1,-,CASSQERRSPYNEQFF,TGCGCCAGCAGCCAAGAGCGGCGGTCTCCCTACAATGAGCAGTTCTTC
TRBV30,-,TRBJ1-6,-,CAWRRASSSYNSPFHF,TGTGCCTGGAGGAGAGCATCGAGCTCCTATAATTCACCCTTCCACTTT
TRBV27,-,TRBJ1-6,-,CASSFRMSPLHF,TGTGCCAGCAGTTTCAGGATGTCACCCCTCCACTTT
TRBV6-5,TRBD1,TRBJ1-2,-,CASSYSISGTGHGYTF,TGTGCCAGCAGTTACTCGATCTCCGGGACAGGGCATGGCTACACCTTC
TRBV19,TRBD1,TRBJ2-7,-,CASSMDRGTGEQYF,TGTGCCAGTAGTATGGACAGGGGCACAGGGGAGCAGTACTTC
TRBV5-1,-,TRBJ1-6,-,CASSLVGGSYNSPLHF,TGCGCCAGCAGCTTGGTCGGGGGCTCCTATAATTCACCCCTCCACTTT
TRBV3-1/TRBV3-2,-,TRBJ1-2,once,CASSQDTAIARGYTF,TGTGCCAGCAGCCAAGATACGGCTATAGCGCGTGGCTACACCTTC
TRBV11-2,TRBD2,TRBJ2-1,-,CASSRGLVGGDEQFF,TGTGCCAGCAGCCGTGGACTAGTGGGGGGAGATGAGCAGTTCTTC